This note documents a single TCR beta chain sequence. Produced via immunoSEQ multiplex PCR; TCRdb's table is partial and in-frame only. The sample has roughly 56,000 clones, more than 85% seen once. The V end was cut by 8 bases, the J end by 3 bases, with 17 bases between. CDR1 is SNHLY and CDR2 is FYNNEI in the germline V gene. This CDR3 is 14 amino acids long. Separation from the roughly 700-subject first cohort characterized the approximately 130-subject validation cohort, to which the donors belonged. This sample stems from a study of cytomegalovirus exposure and HLA in healthy donors. Specimen: PBMCs. The clonotype was recovered from a woman aged 25 to 39 in good health and CMV-seronegative. V and J are TRBV2 and TRBJ2-7, with D perhaps TRBD2 (6 bases). CDR3: CASQPGGVGYEQYF. CDR3 DNA sequence: TGTGCCAGCCAACCCGGAGGGGTGGGCTACGAGCAGTACTTC.